The 23 T cell receptor beta chains below come from one sample, sequenced in a study of cytomegalovirus exposure and HLA in healthy donors. Researchers ran the PCR with 60 Vbeta and 13 Jbeta primers. Only in-frame clones appear in the TCRdb table, and some are missing; sequencing was by immunoSEQ multiplex PCR. The table records over 110,000 clones, 75% to 80% of them present only once. The sample consisted of PBMCs. Receptor source: a woman aged 40 to 55 in good health and CMV-seropositive.

In this sample, this clone turned up once. The rearrangement links TRBV11-1 to TRBJ2-5; D is undetermined. This CDR3 comprises 14 residues. With 0 bases removed from V and 3 bases from J, the gap between germline ends came to 8 bases. Germline lookup yields CDR1 SGHAT and CDR2 FQDESV (reference sequence). The CDR3 sequence is CASSLAWLEETQYF. The CDR3 coding sequence is TGTGCCAGCAGCTTAGCGTGGCTCGAAGAGACCCAGTACTTC.

This chain joins TRBV21-1 and TRBJ1-2; the tabulated D call, TRBD1, remains unverified against the DNA. TRBV21-1 constitutes a pseudogene. The CDR3 is 16 amino acids. Written as DNA, the CDR3 is TGTGCCAGCAGCACCCTTTCTGGACAGCTAGCCTATGGCTACACCTTC. The encoded protein is CASSTLSGQLAYGYTF.

V and J are TRBV18 and TRBJ2-7, with a tentative D call TRBD1 (6 bases). Germline V gives CDR1 KGHSH, CDR2 LQKENI. This CDR3 is built from 15 residues. Between the trimmed V and J ends, which lost 6 bases and 6 bases, there was a span of 21 bases. In DNA, the CDR3 is TGTGCCAGCTCCCTTACAGGGAGTCTGTCGATCGAGCAGTACTTC. It translates to CASSLTGSLSIEQYF.

The chain joins TRBV2 to TRBJ2-3, with 13 bases matching TRBD2. The CDR3 has 15 amino acids. Germline V gene sequence: CDR1 SNHLY, CDR2 FYNNEI. The junction had 5 bases not matched to a gene; V was cut back by 7 bases and J by 4 bases. The DNA of the CDR3 is TGTGCCAGCACCGGACTAGCGGGAGCCCCAGATACGCAGTATTTT. Protein product: CASTGLAGAPDTQYF.

This chain joins TRBV5-1 and TRBJ2-1, with 8 nucleotides matching TRBD2. The CDR3 covers 16 residues. CDR1 is SGHRS, CDR2 YFSETQ, per germline. Trimming removed 4 bases from V and 1 base from J; junction bases left unmatched: 7. For the CDR3, the DNA is TGCGCCAGCAGCGGGGGAAGCGGGAGTTCCTACAATGAGCAGTTCTTC. Translation: CASSGGSGSSYNEQFF.

The rearrangement joins TRBV6-1 to TRBJ1-4; the D is unclear. The CDR3 is 13 residues long. Germline CDR1 is MNHNS and CDR2 is SASEGT. Trimming pared 8 bases from V and 4 bases from J, leaving 11 bases between. The DNA for the CDR3 is TGTGCCAGCTCAGTTCCCCATAATGAAAAACTGTTTTTT. Protein sequence: CASSVPHNEKLFF.

This rearrangement joins TRBV5-6 to TRBJ1-4, with D possibly matching TRBD1 (6 bases). This CDR3 spans 13 amino acids. Germline assignment: CDR1 SGHDT and CDR2 YYEEEE. The V gene lost 3 bases and the J gene lost 14 bases, with 17 bases spanning the gap. CDR3 in DNA: TGTGCCAGCAGCTCTCAAAACGACAGGTCGCTGTTTTTT. It is translated as CASSSQNDRSLFF.

The V gene is TRBV5-1, the J gene TRBJ1-5; 10 nucleotides match TRBD1. V lost 2 bases to trimming and J lost 5 bases; unmatched junction nucleotides: 4. CDR3 size: 15 residues. The V gene's germline CDR1 is SGHRS and CDR2 YFSETQ. Here the CDR3 reads CASSLTGQGYQPQHF. CDR3 bases: TGCGCCAGCAGCTTAACGGGACAGGGGTATCAGCCCCAGCATTTT.

This clone was detected a few times. The CDR3 DNA reads as TGTGCCTGGAGTTATGCGGGAGGGCCGAGATACGAGCAGTACTTC. Its protein product is CAWSYAGGPRYEQYF. The rearrangement links TRBV30 to TRBJ2-7; 9 bases align to TRBD2. The ends lost 2 bases at V and 4 bases at J; junction bases unmatched: 9. The CDR3 consists of 15 residues. CDR1 is GTSNPN and CDR2 is SVGIG in the germline V gene (reference sequence).

The CDR3 here is CASSIGGGLAGTDTQYF. The CDR3 DNA is TGTGCCAGTAGTATAGGAGGGGGACTAGCGGGCACAGATACGCAGTATTTT. The chain has TRBV19 and TRBJ2-3; 11 bases agree with TRBD2. The germline gives CDR1 LNHDA, CDR2 SQIVND (reference sequence). CDR3 length equals 17 residues. V was pared by 1 base and J by 1 base, with 4 bases of the junction left unmatched.

The V call is TRBV9, the J call TRBJ2-3; the D gene is possibly TRBD2 (7 bases). CDR1 SGDLS and CDR2 YYNGEE come from the germline V gene. Trimming pared 4 bases from V and 2 bases from J, leaving 14 bases between. The CDR3 is made up of 15 amino acids. The CDR3 DNA reads TGTGCCAGCAGCAGAGGGGGGGCTGACACAGATACGCAGTATTTT. The encoded protein is CASSRGGADTDTQYF. Full variable domain (outside the CDR3, taken from reference TRBV9 and TRBJ2-3): DSGVTQTPKHLITATGQRVTLRCSPRSGDLSVYWYQQSLDQGLQFLIQYYNGEERAKGNILERFSAQQFPDLHSELNLSSLELGDSALYFCASSRGGADTDTQYFGPGTRLTVL.

V gene TRBV10-2 combines with J gene TRBJ2-2, with TRBD1 identical over 8 bases. CDR1 is WSHSY and CDR2 is SAAADI in the germline V gene. The CDR3 sequence is 15 residues long. With V trimmed by 5 bases and J by 7 bases, 9 bases remained unmatched. CDR3 in DNA: TGCGCCAGCAGTAATGGACAGGGTTCGATCGGGGAGCTGTTTTTT. This encodes CASSNGQGSIGELFF.

This clone showed up just a few times. The V call is TRBV7-9, the J call TRBJ2-3, with D possibly TRBD1 on 6 matching bases. From germline, CDR1 is SEHNR and CDR2 FQNEAQ (reference sequence). This CDR3 contains 14 residues. Trimming removed 4 bases at V and 6 bases at J, with 14 bases between. The CDR3 bases are TGTGCCAGCAGCTGGGTGGGGGCCCAGGATACGCAGTATTTT. Translated: CASSWVGAQDTQYF.

This clone was seen a handful of times. The chain is built from TRBV29-1 and TRBJ2-5, with 7 positions matching TRBD1. The CDR3 loop spans 13 amino acids. Germline trimming cut 4 bases from V and 4 bases from J; bases unmatched to any gene: 6. The germline V gene encodes CDR1 SQVTM and CDR2 ANQGSEA. CDR3 in DNA: TGCAGCGTTGTAGGGGGCACACGAGAGACCCAGTACTTC. It is translated as CSVVGGTRETQYF.

V is TRBV7-3 and J is TRBJ2-2; 7 positions match TRBD2. Trimming removed 3 bases from V and 3 bases from J; junction bases left unmatched: 4. The CDR3 has 15 residues. CDR1 SGHTA and CDR2 FQGTGA come from the germline V gene. CDR3 in DNA: TGTGCCAGCAGCTTCGGGGGAGGGCACACCGGGGAGCTGTTTTTT. Its translation is CASSFGGGHTGELFF.

This chain links TRBV7-2 with TRBJ2-7, with 7 nucleotides matching TRBD2. Germline loops: CDR1 SGHTA, CDR2 FQGNSA. With 5 bases clipped from V and 6 bases from J, the junction kept 10 bases outside the gene matches. The CDR3 loop spans 14 amino acids. The CDR3 protein is CASSPLSSGREQYF. The CDR3 bases are TGTGCCAGCAGCCCCCTTAGTAGCGGGCGCGAGCAGTACTTC.

The chain recombines TRBV9 with TRBJ2-3; D uncertain. The V and J ends lost 2 bases and 5 bases respectively, with 6 bases between them. CDR3 length: 12 amino acids. Germline loops: CDR1 SGDLS, CDR2 YYNGEE. CDR3 in amino acids: CASSVEKDTQYF. The DNA of the CDR3 is TGTGCCAGCAGCGTTGAGAAAGATACGCAGTATTTT.

The chain recombines TRBV7-2 with TRBJ2-5; TRBD2 matches at 15 bases. There are 17 residues in the CDR3. Trimming removed 5 bases from V and 4 bases from J; junction bases left unmatched: 8. The germline V gene encodes CDR1 SGHTA and CDR2 FQGNSA. The CDR3 DNA reads TGTGCCAGCAGCCCCGGACTAGCGGGAGGGGTCGGAGAGACCCAGTACTTC. Residues: CASSPGLAGGVGETQYF.

V is TRBV2 and J is TRBJ2-7, with 8 bases aligning to TRBD2. The CDR3 length is 15 residues. CDR1 and CDR2 (germline): SNHLY, FYNNEI. V lost 6 bases, J lost 1 base, and 8 bases stayed unmatched. The CDR3 DNA follows: TGTGCCAGCAGGGAGGGACTAGTACGATCCTACGAGCAGTACTTC. Translation gives CASREGLVRSYEQYF.

CDR3 region: CASAYDSKETQYF. CDR3 nucleotides: TGTGCCAGCGCTTACGACTCTAAAGAGACCCAGTACTTC. The chain carries TRBV6-5 and TRBJ2-5, with D hard to call. CDR3 length equals 13 residues. Germline values: CDR1 MNHEY, CDR2 SVGAGI. The V end lost 8 bases, the J end lost 3 bases, and 13 bases lay between the germline ends.

V and J are TRBV7-9 and TRBJ1-2; 9 nucleotides agree with TRBD1. With V trimmed by 1 base and J by 7 bases, 16 bases remained unmatched. The CDR3 consists of 18 residues. Germline-derived CDR1 and CDR2 are SEHNR and FQNEAQ (reference sequence). The CDR3 loop reads CASSLGPGQGGFAFGYTF. In DNA form, the CDR3 reads TGTGCCAGCAGCTTAGGCCCGGGACAGGGAGGTTTTGCGTTTGGCTACACCTTC.

This clone was seen once. The CDR3 nucleotides are TGTGCCAGCAGCTTGGCACAGGCGCCCTACGAGCAGTACTTC. Translation gives CASSLAQAPYEQYF. The chain is built from TRBV5-6 and TRBJ2-7, with D perhaps matching TRBD1 (5 bases). The CDR3 covers 14 residues. V dropped 0 bases and J dropped 2 bases, with 9 bases sitting between them. From germline, CDR1 is SGHDT and CDR2 YYEEEE.

The J gene is TRBJ2-7, the V gene TRBV7-9; weak D call: TRBD2 (6 bases). The CDR3 contains 16 residues. Germline CDR1 and CDR2: SEHNR and FQNEAQ (reference sequence). Trimming took off 4 bases at V and 2 bases at J, with 18 bases between the two ends. The CDR3 nucleotides read TGTGCCAGCAGCTCTCCGGGAAGGAGGGCTACCTACGAGCAGTACTTC. Translated, it gives CASSSPGRRATYEQYF.